The rows below give T cell receptor beta chains drawn from one sample of a study of T cell responses to AZD1222 COVID-19 vaccine. Libraries were prepared by immunoSEQ multiplex PCR; TCRdb keeps only in-frame clonotypes and omits some of them. Of about 120,000 clones in the sample, 88% were seen once. The sequencing used peripheral blood, collected on day 0 of AZD1222 vaccination. These receptors all stem from an adult in good health. The CDR3 runs from the conserved cysteine through the conserved F or W.

v_call,cdr3_aa
TRBV5-1,CASSLGGTETYEQYF
TRBV3-1/TRBV3-2,CASSHNKRGTGGAWNTEAFF
TRBV6-5,CASSHGRPYQETQYF
TRBV4-1,CASSRLGSPDTDTQYF
TRBV15,CATTLDLNPANYGYTF
TRBV7-9,CASSPRLARELFF
TRBV5-1,CASSLGAQENEQFF
TRBV12-5,CASGPKLTGSNTEAFF
TRBV2,CASSQNSFEAFF
TRBV6-6,CASRRTGFSNQPQHF
TRBV27,CASSVSYNSPLHF
TRBV5-1,CASSPLTSDTDTQYF
TRBV7-6,CASSRRGQALSGNTIYF
TRBV19,CASSIGGQSNQPQHF
TRBV5-4,CASSSPGGFKGYTF
TRBV5-1,CASSLARLAGASYNEQFF
TRBV5-6,CASSLRMNTEAFF
TRBV7-9,CASSPATGIGEKLFF
TRBV2,CASTRTTTNEKLFF
TRBV7-9,CASSHPRDRIDTDTQYF
TRBV7-2,CASRLAHLEQTSEQYF
TRBV28,CASSPSWGLGSYNSPLHF
TRBV7-6,CASSLVDSPANEQYF
TRBV18,CASSRGPDWSIEQYF
TRBV19,CASSANQGSNEKLFF
TRBV12-3/TRBV12-4,CASSLTWGTEAFF
TRBV18,CASSPNENTEAFF
TRBV28,CASSLQGPYGYTF
TRBV15,CATSRKGTGGSYTF
TRBV15,CATSRDGVGNTEAFF
TRBV5-4,CASSSTGTGNTIYF
TRBV19,CASRSDSIDYGYTF
TRBV6-1,CASSEWTRGTDTQYF
TRBV5-1,CASSLAGTGPGNTIYF
TRBV27,CASRVTGGNGYTF
TRBV6-5,CASSPGDYLNTEAFF
TRBV10-1,CASSAAGSDEQYF
TRBV5-6,CASSLGELRRWNTEAFF
TRBV5-6,CASSLVAGEQYF
TRBV7-2,CASSSSGGAGAKNIQYF
TRBV11-3,CASSPRQGAAEQYF
TRBV21-1,CASKKRVDTQYF
TRBV10-3,CAISVTGAKLFF
TRBV9,CASSVATSTDTQYF
TRBV12-3/TRBV12-4,CASSSGRTEAFF
TRBV14,CASSQFRGTEAFF